These 19 T cell receptor beta chains originate from one sample sequenced in a study of blood T cell repertoires in COVID-19. Only in-frame clones appear in the TCRdb table, and some are missing; sequencing was by immunoSEQ multiplex PCR. The table includes about 190,000 clones, 80% to 90% detected once. The source material was peripheral blood. The receptors come from a human donor in a cohort sampled during active COVID-19.

The chain links TRBV3-1 (or the pseudogene TRBV3-2) to TRBJ1-2; D ambiguous. The CDR3 consists of 11 residues. Germline CDR1 is LGHDT and CDR2 is YNNKEL (reference sequence). V was trimmed by 3 bases and J by 3 bases, leaving 2 bases between them. The CDR3 protein is CASSHDYGYTF. The CDR3 DNA sequence: TGTGCCAGCAGCCACGACTATGGCTACACCTTC.

The chain combines TRBV20-1 with TRBJ2-2; a possible D gene is TRBD1 (6 bases). Trimming took off 3 bases at V and 6 bases at J, with 14 bases between the two ends. Germline CDR1 DFQATT, CDR2 SNEGSKA (reference sequence). The CDR3 has 14 residues. The CDR3 DNA reads as TGCAGTGCTAGTTTCAGGGGCGGTTCCGGGGAGCTGTTTTTT. This translates into CSASFRGGSGELFF.

This chain joins TRBV2 and TRBJ2-6; TRBD1 matches 7 bases. The CDR3 has 16 amino acids. The ends lost 7 bases at V and 2 bases at J; junction bases unmatched: 8. Germline CDR1 is SNHLY and CDR2 is FYNNEI. The CDR3 spells CASMSGGLAGANVLTF. CDR3 nucleotide sequence: TGTGCCAGCATGTCAGGGGGTTTGGCTGGGGCCAACGTCCTGACTTTC. Combining the CDR3 with reference TRBV2 and TRBJ2-6 gives the whole variable domain EPEVTQTPSHQVTQMGQEVILRCVPISNHLYFYWYRQILGQKVEFLVSFYNNEISEKSEIFDDQFSVERPDGSNFTLKIRSTKLEDSAMYFCASMSGGLAGANVLTFGAGSRLTVL.

The V gene is TRBV3-1 (or the pseudogene TRBV3-2), the J gene TRBJ2-6; TRBD1 might be the D (5 bases). This CDR3 spans 16 amino acids. V shed 3 bases and J shed 0 bases, with 9 bases lying between them. Germline lookup yields CDR1 LGHDT and CDR2 YNNKEL (reference sequence). As DNA, the CDR3 is TGTGCCAGCAGCCAGGGGCCTCTCTCTGGGGCCAACGTCCTGACTTTC. Amino acids: CASSQGPLSGANVLTF.

V is TRBV12-3 or TRBV12-4 and J is TRBJ2-3, with TRBD1 matching 10 bases. With 7 bases clipped from V and 15 bases from J, the junction kept 10 bases outside the gene matches. The CDR3 extends over 12 amino acids. The CDR3 region has the DNA TGTGCCAGCACTCCGGACAGGGGGGTCAAATATTTT. Its protein product is CASTPDRGVKYF.

This clone appeared a single time. V gene TRBV21-1 combines with J gene TRBJ2-5; the table names TRBD2, a call not compared with the DNA. TRBV21-1 is recorded as a pseudogene. The CDR3 is 13 amino acids. The CDR3 is CASPARVQETQYF. In DNA form, the CDR3 reads TGTGCCAGCCCAGCGCGCGTGCAAGAGACCCAGTACTTC.

CDR3 amino acids: CASRTSGNTIYF. The CDR3 region has the DNA TGTGCCAGTCGGACTTCTGGAAACACCATATATTTT. The chain joins TRBV6-5 to TRBJ1-3; D is undetermined. Germline values: CDR1 MNHEY, CDR2 SVGAGI. This CDR3 has 12 amino acids. Trimming stripped 9 bases from V and 1 base from J, with 7 bases between.

This chain connects TRBV11-2 to TRBJ2-3; 9 bases are shared with TRBD1. The CDR3 has 14 residues. CDR1 is SGHAT, CDR2 FQNNGV, per germline. With 5 bases clipped from V and 5 bases from J, the junction kept 5 bases outside the gene matches. The DNA of the CDR3 is TGTGCCAGCAGCCACAGGGGGCCCGGAGATACGCAGTATTTT. Translation: CASSHRGPGDTQYF.

V usage is TRBV5-1 and J usage is TRBJ2-7; TRBD2 matches at 14 bases. J was trimmed by 5 bases and V by 0 bases; bases with no gene match: 4. Germline CDR1 and CDR2: SGHRS and YFSETQ. The CDR3 runs to 16 residues. For the CDR3, the DNA is TGCGCCAGCAGCTTGGGGACTAGCGGGGGGTTTGACGAGCAGTACGTC. Translating gives CASSLGTSGGFDEQYV.

The chain joins TRBV18 to TRBJ1-5; D gene ambiguous. The CDR3 is 14 amino acids. The germline CDR1 and CDR2 sequences are KGHSH and LQKENI. V was shortened by 2 bases and J by 5 bases, with 10 bases between the two germline ends. The CDR3 bases are TGTGCCAGCTCACCATCGAGGTACGATCAGCCCCAGCATTTT. Amino acid sequence: CASSPSRYDQPQHF.

V is TRBV10-3 and J is TRBJ2-3; 11 nucleotides align to TRBD2. The V gene end was trimmed by 7 bases and the J gene end by 6 bases; junction bases not matched to a gene: 9. The length of the CDR3 is 15 residues. The germline V gene has CDR1 ENHRY and CDR2 SYGVKD. This CDR3 reads CAIMASGGSIDTQYF. The CDR3 DNA reads as TGTGCCATCATGGCTAGCGGGGGGTCCATCGATACGCAGTATTTT.

The chain uses TRBV7-9 and TRBJ1-3, with 9 bases lining up with TRBD1. The CDR3 has 16 residues. V trimming: 6 bases; J trimming: 3 bases; junction bases outside the gene matches: 9. CDR1 and CDR2 (germline): SEHNR, FQNEAQ (reference sequence). In nucleotides, the CDR3 is TGTGCCAGCAGAAAAGCAGGACAGGGGCATGGAAACACCATATATTTT. This encodes CASRKAGQGHGNTIYF. Together with reference TRBV7-9 and TRBJ1-3, the CDR3 gives the full variable domain: DTGVSQNPRHKITKRGQNVTFRCDPISEHNRLYWYRQTLGQGPEFLTYFQNEAQLEKSRLLSDRFSAERPKGSFSTLEIQRTEQGDSAMYLCASRKAGQGHGNTIYFGEGSWLTVV.

This chain uses TRBV6-5 with TRBJ1-3; D ambiguous. CDR1 MNHEY and CDR2 SVGAGI come from the germline V gene. CDR3 length equals 14 residues. With 5 bases removed from V and 1 base from J, the gap between germline ends came to 9 bases. CDR3 residues: CASSQLASGNTIYF. The DNA of the CDR3 is TGTGCCAGCAGTCAGTTGGCTTCTGGAAACACCATATATTTT.

The chain carries TRBV7-2 and TRBJ1-2, with TRBD1 matching over 7 bases. The germline gives CDR1 SGHTA, CDR2 FQGNSA. The V segment lost 4 bases and the J segment 2 bases; nucleotides outside the gene matches: 7. This CDR3 spans 15 amino acids. The CDR3 bases are TGTGCCAGCAGCTACCTGACAGGGATAAACTATGGCTACACCTTC. Its protein is CASSYLTGINYGYTF.

The chain recombines TRBV15 with TRBJ2-3; a possible D gene is TRBD1 (5 bases). The germline V gene encodes CDR1 LNHNV and CDR2 YYDKDF (reference sequence). Trimming shortened V by 9 bases and J by 0 bases, and 13 bases separated the two germline ends. The CDR3 extends over 14 amino acids. The CDR3: CATGRDSSTDTQYF. CDR3 DNA sequence: TGTGCCACGGGCAGGGATTCTAGCACAGATACGCAGTATTTT. The entire variable domain, with the rest obtained from reference TRBV15 and TRBJ2-3, is as follows: DAMVIQNPRYQVTQFGKPVTLSCSQTLNHNVMYWYQQKSSQAPKLLFHYYDKDFNNEADTPDNFQSRRPNTSFCFLDIRSPGLGDTAMYLCATGRDSSTDTQYFGPGTRLTVL.

The chain uses TRBV19 and TRBJ2-1; D remains ambiguous. V was shortened by 2 bases and J by 9 bases, with 11 bases between the two germline ends. Per the germline V gene, CDR1 is LNHDA and CDR2 is SQIVND (reference sequence). The CDR3 runs to 13 residues. The CDR3 coding sequence is TGTGCCAGTAGTATACAACGAGGTTTTGAGCAGTTCTTC. This codes for CASSIQRGFEQFF.

This clone has a handful of counts. The chain joins TRBV21-1 to TRBJ1-6. TRBV21-1 is designated a pseudogene. There are 15 residues in the CDR3. The CDR3 loop reads CASSPPRGSNSPLHF. The CDR3 bases are TGTGCCAGCAGCCCCCCCCGGGGGTCTAATTCACCCCTCCACTTT.

This sequence joins TRBV5-1 and TRBJ2-1, with 7 bases that match TRBD2. CDR1 and CDR2 from the germline V gene are SGHRS and YFSETQ. J was trimmed by 0 bases and V by 0 bases; bases with no gene match: 6. This CDR3 is built from 17 residues. The CDR3 DNA sequence: TGCGCCAGCAGCTTGGACCCCGGGACTAACTCCTACAATGAGCAGTTCTTC. The encoded protein is CASSLDPGTNSYNEQFF.

The chain has TRBV28 and TRBJ2-7, with D tentatively TRBD2 (6 bases). CDR1 is MDHEN and CDR2 is SYDVKM in the germline V gene. The CDR3 spans 13 residues. The V end lost 8 bases, the J end lost 3 bases, and 14 bases lay between the germline ends. The CDR3 spells CASRRGSSYEQYF. The CDR3 DNA reads TGTGCCAGCCGCCGGGGGTCGAGCTACGAGCAGTACTTC.